The T cell receptor beta chain described here comes from a study of cytomegalovirus exposure and HLA in healthy donors. Only in-frame clones appear in the TCRdb table, and some are missing; sequencing was by immunoSEQ multiplex PCR. The sample holds about 180,000 clones, around nine tenths seen once. The J segment lost 8 bases and the V segment lost 4 bases, leaving 11 bases of the junction unmatched. The CDR3 has 14 residues. Germline loops: CDR1 SGDLS, CDR2 YYNGEE. Sequencing used PBMCs. V usage is TRBV9 and J usage is TRBJ1-1, with 7 bases aligning to TRBD1. This sequence originates from a woman under 40 in good health and CMV-seronegative. The CDR3 spells CASSPWDREEEAFF. CDR3 nucleotides: TGTGCCAGCAGCCCGTGGGACAGAGAAGAGGAAGCTTTCTTT.